This T cell receptor beta chain was sequenced during a study of blood T cells in healthy people across ages. Study-level information: Template switching picked up about one barcoded beta molecule for each two T cells.

A second PCR of 7 to 11 cycles used a sample-barcoded 5' primer and a J-beta primer mix. From the 5' RACE reads, TCRdb called clonotypes with MiXCR, one entry per CDR3 protein. The sample consists of hundreds of thousands of distinct CDR3 sequences, around 50% of them appearing once. The V segment lost 5 bases and the J segment 0 bases; nucleotides outside the gene matches: 11. This CDR3 comprises 17 residues. Germline V gene data show CDR1 as SGHTA and CDR2 as FQGTGA. The source is a woman of 80 years or more in good health. The specimen was blood. The J gene is TRBJ2-3, the V gene TRBV7-3, with TRBD1 matching 7 bases. CDR3 bases: TGTGCCAGCAGCCACCTGCCCGGGACAGAGAGCACAGATACGCAGTATTTT. This translates into CASSHLPGTESTDTQYF.